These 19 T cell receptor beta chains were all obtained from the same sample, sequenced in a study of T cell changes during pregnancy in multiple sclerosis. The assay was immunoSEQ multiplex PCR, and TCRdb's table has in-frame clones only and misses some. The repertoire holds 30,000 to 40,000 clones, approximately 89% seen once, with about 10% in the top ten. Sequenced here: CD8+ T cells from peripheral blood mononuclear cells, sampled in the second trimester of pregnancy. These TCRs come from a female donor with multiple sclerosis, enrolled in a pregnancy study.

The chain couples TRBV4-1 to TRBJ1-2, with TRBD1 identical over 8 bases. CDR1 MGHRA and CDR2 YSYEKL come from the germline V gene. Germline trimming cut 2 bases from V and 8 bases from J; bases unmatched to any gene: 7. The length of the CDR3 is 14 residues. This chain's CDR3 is CASSQSGQGGGYTF. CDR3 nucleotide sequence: TGCGCCAGCAGCCAATCCGGACAGGGAGGGGGCTACACCTTC.

The CDR3 region has the DNA TGTGCCAGCAGTTTTTACGGCGAGCAGTACTTC. Its protein product is CASSFYGEQYF. The genes are TRBV27 and TRBJ2-7, with D uncertain. V was shortened by 3 bases and J by 6 bases, with 6 bases between the two germline ends. CDR3 length: 11 amino acids. CDR1 is MNHEY and CDR2 is SMNVEV in the germline V gene (reference sequence).

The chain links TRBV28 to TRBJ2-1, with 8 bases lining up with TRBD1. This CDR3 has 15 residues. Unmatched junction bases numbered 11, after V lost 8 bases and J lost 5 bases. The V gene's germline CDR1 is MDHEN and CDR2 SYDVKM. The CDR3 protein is CASQPVAGGNNEQFF. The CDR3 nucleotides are TGTGCCAGCCAGCCGGTGGCAGGGGGCAACAATGAGCAGTTCTTC.

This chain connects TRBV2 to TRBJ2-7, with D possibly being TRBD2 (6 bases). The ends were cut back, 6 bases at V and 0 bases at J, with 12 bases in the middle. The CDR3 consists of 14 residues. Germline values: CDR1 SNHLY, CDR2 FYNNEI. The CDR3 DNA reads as TGTGCCAGCAGCCCAGCGGGTCCCTCCTACGAGCAGTACTTC. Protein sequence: CASSPAGPSYEQYF. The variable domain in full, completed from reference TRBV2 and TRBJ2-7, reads EPEVTQTPSHQVTQMGQEVILRCVPISNHLYFYWYRQILGQKVEFLVSFYNNEISEKSEIFDDQFSVERPDGSNFTLKIRSTKLEDSAMYFCASSPAGPSYEQYFGPGTRLTVT.

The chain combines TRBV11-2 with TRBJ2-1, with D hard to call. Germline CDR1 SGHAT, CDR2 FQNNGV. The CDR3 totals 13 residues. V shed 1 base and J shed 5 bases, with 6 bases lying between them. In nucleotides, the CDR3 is TGTGCCAGCAGCTTAGCTGGGCACAATGAGCAGTTCTTC. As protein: CASSLAGHNEQFF.

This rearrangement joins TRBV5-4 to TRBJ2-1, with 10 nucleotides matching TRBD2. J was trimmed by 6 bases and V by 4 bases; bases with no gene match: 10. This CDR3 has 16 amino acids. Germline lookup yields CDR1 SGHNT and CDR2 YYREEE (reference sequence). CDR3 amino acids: CASSRSGGAAANEQFF. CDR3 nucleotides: TGTGCCAGCAGCAGGAGCGGGGGGGCTGCAGCCAATGAGCAGTTCTTC.

The CDR3 region has the DNA TGTGCCAGCAGCGTAGGACAGAAACAAGAGACCCAGTACTTC. Translated, it gives CASSVGQKQETQYF. This chain connects TRBV9 to TRBJ2-5, with D possibly matching TRBD1 (5 bases). The CDR3 has 14 residues. V lost 0 bases to trimming and J lost 2 bases, with 8 bases between them. Germline CDR1 and CDR2: SGDLS and YYNGEE.

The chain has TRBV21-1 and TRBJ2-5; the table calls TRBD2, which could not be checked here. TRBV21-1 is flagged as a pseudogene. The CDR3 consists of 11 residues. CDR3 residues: CASSLQETQYF. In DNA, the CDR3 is TGTGCCAGCAGTTTACAAGAGACCCAGTACTTC.

CDR3 protein: CASSYMVRPNTEAFF. DNA for the CDR3: TGTGCCAGCAGTTACATGGTGAGGCCCAACACTGAAGCTTTCTTT. The chain couples TRBV27 to TRBJ1-1; D uncertain. From germline, CDR1 is MNHEY and CDR2 SMNVEV (reference sequence). CDR3 length: 15 amino acids. V was shortened by 4 bases and J by 2 bases, with 14 bases between the two germline ends.

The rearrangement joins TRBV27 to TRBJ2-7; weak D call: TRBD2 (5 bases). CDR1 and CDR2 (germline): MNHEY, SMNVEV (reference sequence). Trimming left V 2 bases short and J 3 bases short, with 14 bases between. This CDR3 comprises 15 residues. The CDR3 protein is CASSLREASNYEQYF. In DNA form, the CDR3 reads TGTGCCAGCAGTTTAAGGGAAGCTAGCAACTACGAGCAGTACTTC.

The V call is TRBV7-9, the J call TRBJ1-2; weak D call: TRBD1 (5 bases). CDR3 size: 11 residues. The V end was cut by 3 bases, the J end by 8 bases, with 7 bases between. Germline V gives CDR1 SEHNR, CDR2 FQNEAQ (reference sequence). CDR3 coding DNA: TGTGCCAGCAGCTTTAGGGGCGGCTACACCTTC. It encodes CASSFRGGYTF.

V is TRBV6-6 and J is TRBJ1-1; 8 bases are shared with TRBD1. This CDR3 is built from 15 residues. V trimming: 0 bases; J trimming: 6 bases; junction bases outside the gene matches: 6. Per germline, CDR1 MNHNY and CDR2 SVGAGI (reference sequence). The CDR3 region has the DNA TGTGCCAGCAGTTACTCGAGCAGGGGGCATGCTGAAGCTTTCTTT. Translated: CASSYSSRGHAEAFF.

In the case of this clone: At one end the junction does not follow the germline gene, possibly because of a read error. The CDR3 DNA sequence: TGTGCCAGCAGCTCAAGAAGACTAGCGGGGGGGACCGAGGAGCTGTTTTTT. Protein sequence: CASSSRRLAGGTEELFF. V and J are TRBV7-9 and TRBJ2-2, with 14 bases lining up with TRBD2. Germline loops: CDR1 SEHNR, CDR2 FQNEAQ (reference sequence). This CDR3 is built from 17 residues. The entire variable domain, with the rest obtained from reference TRBV7-9 and TRBJ2-2, is as follows: DTGVSQNPRHKITKRGQNVTFRCDPISEHNRLYWYRQTLGQGPEFLTYFQNEAQLEKSRLLSDRFSAERPKGSFSTLEIQRTEQGDSAMYLCASSSRRLAGGTEELFFGEGSRLTVL.

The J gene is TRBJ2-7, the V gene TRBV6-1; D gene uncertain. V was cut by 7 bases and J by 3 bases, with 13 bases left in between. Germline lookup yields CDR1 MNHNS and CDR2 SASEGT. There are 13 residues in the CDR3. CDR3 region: CASTPRRRYEQYF. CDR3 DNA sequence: TGTGCCAGCACCCCAAGGAGACGCTACGAGCAGTACTTC.

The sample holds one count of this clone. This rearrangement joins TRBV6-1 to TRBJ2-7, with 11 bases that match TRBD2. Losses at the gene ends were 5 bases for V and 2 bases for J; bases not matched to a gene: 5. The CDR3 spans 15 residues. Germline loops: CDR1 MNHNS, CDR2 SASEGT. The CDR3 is CASSTGTSGTYEQYF. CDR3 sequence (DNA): TGTGCCAGCAGTACCGGGACTAGCGGAACCTACGAGCAGTACTTC.

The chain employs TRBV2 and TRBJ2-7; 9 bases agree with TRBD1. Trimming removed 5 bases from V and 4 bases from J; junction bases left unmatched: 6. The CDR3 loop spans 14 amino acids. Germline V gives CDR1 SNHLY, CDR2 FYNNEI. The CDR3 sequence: CASSRDRVEYEQYF. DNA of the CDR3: TGTGCCAGCAGTAGGGACAGGGTGGAATACGAGCAGTACTTC.

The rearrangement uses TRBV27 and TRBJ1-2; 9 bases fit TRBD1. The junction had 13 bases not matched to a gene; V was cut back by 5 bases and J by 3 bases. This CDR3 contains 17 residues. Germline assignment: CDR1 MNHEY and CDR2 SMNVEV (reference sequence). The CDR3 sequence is CASSPRDRVRNYYGYTF. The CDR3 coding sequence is TGTGCCAGCAGTCCCCGGGACAGGGTGCGAAACTACTATGGCTACACCTTC.

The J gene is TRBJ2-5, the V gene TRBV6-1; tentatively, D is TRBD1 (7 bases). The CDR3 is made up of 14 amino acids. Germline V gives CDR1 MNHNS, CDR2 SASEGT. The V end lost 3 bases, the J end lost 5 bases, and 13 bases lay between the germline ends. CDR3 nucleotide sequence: TGTGCCAGCAGTGACAGGGGGGTTGGTGAGACCCAGTACTTC. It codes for CASSDRGVGETQYF.

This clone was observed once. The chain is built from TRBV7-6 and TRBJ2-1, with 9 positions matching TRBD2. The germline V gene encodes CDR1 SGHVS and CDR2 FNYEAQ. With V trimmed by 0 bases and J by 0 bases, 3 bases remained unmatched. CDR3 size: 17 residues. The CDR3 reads CASSLANSGSSYNEQFF. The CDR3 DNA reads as TGTGCCAGCAGCTTAGCTAATAGCGGGAGCTCCTACAATGAGCAGTTCTTC.